The sequence of this T cell receptor (beta chain) was determined in a study of T cells in tuberculosis. Sequencing used immunoSEQ multiplex PCR; TCRdb keeps in-frame clones, though not all of them. The sample holds tens of thousands of clones, more than 90% seen once. The CDR3 runs to 15 residues. The V gene's germline CDR1 is SSHAT and CDR2 FNYEAQ (reference sequence). On this clone: Sequence at one end of the junction differs from germline and may be a read error.

The receptor was derived from a donor between 5 and 29 years old with latent tuberculosis or without tuberculosis infection. Some clones in this sample may be carry-over from other donors' samples. The chain joins TRBV7-7 to TRBJ2-3, with D possibly TRBD1 on 6 matching bases. The material sequenced was PBMCs. This chain's CDR3 is CASSTGQSGTDTQYF. CDR3 bases: TGTGCTAGCAGCACGGGACAAAGTGGCACAGATACGCAGTATTTT.